Following are 25 T cell receptor beta chains from one sample sequenced in a study of T cell responses to AZD1222 COVID-19 vaccine. Generated by immunoSEQ multiplex PCR, the TCRdb table keeps only in-frame clones and is missing some. This sample has under 130,000 clones; over 70% occur once, and the top ten carry around 20%. Sequenced here: peripheral blood, sampled on day 0 of AZD1222 vaccination. These receptors were obtained from an adult in good health.

The rearrangement links TRBV11-3 to TRBJ2-2; TRBD1 aligns across 9 bases. In germline, CDR1 is SGHNT, CDR2 YENEEA. The CDR3 is made up of 15 amino acids. With V trimmed by 3 bases and J by 6 bases, 5 bases remained unmatched. The CDR3 nucleotides read TGTGCCAGCAGCTTTCACACAGGGGGCTCCGGGGAGCTGTTTTTT. This sequence encodes CASSFHTGGSGELFF.

The rearrangement uses TRBV6-5 and TRBJ2-5; D gene unclear. V lost 0 bases and J lost 3, with 11 bases in between. The CDR3 runs to 15 residues. Germline CDR1 and CDR2: MNHEY and SVGAGI. CDR3 DNA sequence: TGTGCCAGCAGTTACTCGAGAGGTGGGAAAGAGACCCAGTACTTC. This codes for CASSYSRGGKETQYF.

V gene TRBV12-5 combines with J gene TRBJ1-1; D possibly corresponds to TRBD1 (5 bases). The CDR3 covers 13 residues. Trimming stripped 6 bases from V and 1 base from J, with 9 bases between. The germline V gene encodes CDR1 LGHNT and CDR2 FRNRAP. Here the CDR3 reads CASGGTGNTEAFF. The CDR3, as DNA: TGTGCTAGTGGCGGAACAGGGAACACTGAAGCTTTCTTT. Complete variable domain (other parts from reference TRBV12-5 and TRBJ1-1): DARVTQTPRHKVTEMGQEVTMRCQPILGHNTVFWYRQTMMQGLELLAYFRNRAPLDDSGMPKDRFSAEMPDATLATLKIQPSEPRDSAVYFCASGGTGNTEAFFGQGTRLTVV.

This chain connects TRBV24-1 to TRBJ2-5, with D unresolved. From germline, CDR1 is KGHDR and CDR2 SFDVKD. This CDR3 is 12 amino acids long. V was pared by 7 bases and J by 5 bases, with 10 bases between. The CDR3, as DNA: TGTGCCACCAGCGGAAACGGGGAGACCCAGTACTTC. Translated: CATSGNGETQYF.

The J gene is TRBJ1-2, the V gene TRBV3-1 (or the pseudogene TRBV3-2); D not certain. The CDR3 loop spans 12 amino acids. Germline loops: CDR1 LGHDT, CDR2 YNNKEL (reference sequence). V lost 4 bases and J 8 bases, leaving 11 bases between the germline ends. CDR3 amino acids: CASSLWAKGYTF. In DNA, the CDR3 is TGTGCCAGCAGCCTTTGGGCAAAGGGCTACACCTTC.

The chain couples TRBV1 to TRBJ1-5; no DNA check was done on the table's D call, TRBD1. TRBV1 is tagged as a pseudogene. The CDR3 has 18 residues. The CDR3 protein is CTSSHSHRGTGGYQPQHF. The DNA of the CDR3 is TGCACCAGCAGCCATTCTCACCGGGGGACAGGGGGCTATCAGCCCCAGCATTTT.

The chain is built from TRBV19 and TRBJ2-7, with TRBD1 as a possible D gene (6 bases). CDR1 is LNHDA, CDR2 SQIVND, per germline (reference sequence). There are 14 residues in the CDR3. V was clipped by 6 bases and J by 1 base, with 13 bases between them. The chain's CDR3 is CASSERDTSYEQYF. The CDR3 DNA follows: TGTGCCAGTAGCGAGAGGGACACGTCCTACGAGCAGTACTTC.

The chain recombines TRBV3-1 (or the pseudogene TRBV3-2) with TRBJ2-3; 7 bases fit TRBD2. Trimming removed 0 bases from V and 10 bases from J; junction bases left unmatched: 10. This CDR3 region has 15 residues. The germline V gene encodes CDR1 LGHDT and CDR2 YNNKEL (reference sequence). The CDR3 reads CASSQDFTSDTPQYF. The CDR3 DNA sequence: TGTGCCAGCAGCCAAGATTTTACTAGCGATACTCCGCAGTATTTT.

The chain has TRBV7-9 and TRBJ2-7, with D perhaps matching TRBD1 or TRBD2 (6 bases each). Germline CDR1 SEHNR, CDR2 FQNEAQ (reference sequence). V was clipped by 4 bases and J by 7 bases, with 20 bases between them. CDR3 length equals 15 residues. CDR3 coding DNA: TGTGCCAGCAGCTCTCTTTTCGGGGGCCTAGGGGAGCAGTACTTC. It encodes CASSSLFGGLGEQYF.

The J gene is TRBJ2-5, the V gene TRBV7-2; tentatively, D is TRBD1 or TRBD2 (5 bases each). The CDR3 is 13 residues long. V was trimmed by 3 bases and J by 5 bases, leaving 10 bases between them. Per germline, CDR1 SGHTA and CDR2 FQGNSA. The CDR3 nucleotides read TGTGCCAGCAGCTTCGGGGCCTCGGAGACCCAGTACTTC. Protein sequence: CASSFGASETQYF.

The V call is TRBV5-1, the J call TRBJ1-1; D is unclear. Trimming removed 2 bases from V and 2 bases from J, with 10 bases in between. The CDR3 covers 14 residues. Germline CDR1 SGHRS, CDR2 YFSETQ. The CDR3 DNA is TGCGCCAGCAGCTTCGACGGGATTAACACTGAAGCTTTCTTT. This translates into CASSFDGINTEAFF.

The chain combines TRBV2 with TRBJ2-5; D may match TRBD1 or TRBD2 (5 bases each). Deletions cut 7 bases from V and 0 bases from J, with 9 bases between. There are 13 residues in the CDR3. Germline CDR1 is SNHLY and CDR2 is FYNNEI. The CDR3 is CASNRDDQETQYF. The DNA of the CDR3 is TGTGCCAGCAACCGGGACGACCAAGAGACCCAGTACTTC.

The rearrangement links TRBV3-1 (or the pseudogene TRBV3-2) to TRBJ2-7; 11 bases line up with TRBD2. From germline, CDR1 is LGHDT and CDR2 YNNKEL (reference sequence). The length of the CDR3 is 16 residues. Germline trimming cut 3 bases from V and 2 bases from J; bases unmatched to any gene: 6. The CDR3 coding sequence is TGTGCCAGCAGCCAGTTACTAGCGGGAGATGCCTACGAGCAGTACTTC. It translates to CASSQLLAGDAYEQYF.

The rearrangement joins TRBV30 to TRBJ2-5; D gene uncertain. Germline loops: CDR1 GTSNPN, CDR2 SVGIG (reference sequence). The V end lost 0 bases, the J end lost 5 bases, and 4 bases lay between the germline ends. The CDR3 has 11 amino acids. CDR3 residues: CAWSVLETQYF. The CDR3 nucleotides read TGTGCCTGGAGTGTGCTTGAGACCCAGTACTTC.

The gene calls are TRBV10-2 and TRBJ1-5, with D unresolved. Germline V gene sequence: CDR1 WSHSY, CDR2 SAAADI. This CDR3 is 14 amino acids long. Trimming shortened V by 3 bases and J by 5 bases, and 11 bases separated the two germline ends. CDR3 DNA: TGCGCCAGCAGTGACTTCAATGAGGATCAGCCCCAGCATTTT. This sequence encodes CASSDFNEDQPQHF.

This clone came up once. The CDR3 bases are TGTGCCAGCAGTTACGTGGCAGGGAAAGACACCGGGGAGCTGTTTTTT. It encodes CASSYVAGKDTGELFF. The chain recombines TRBV6-2 or TRBV6-3 with TRBJ2-2; TRBD1 might be the D (5 bases). Between the trimmed V and J ends, which lost 2 bases and 3 bases, there was a span of 13 bases. The CDR3 contains 16 residues. CDR1 and CDR2 from the germline V gene are MNHEY and SVGEGT.

The chain uses TRBV11-2 and TRBJ1-4; D remains ambiguous. CDR1 and CDR2 (germline): SGHAT, FQNNGV. Deletions cut 2 bases from V and 2 bases from J, with 3 bases between. The CDR3 runs to 13 residues. The CDR3 coding sequence is TGTGCCAGCAGCTTAAACACTAATGAAAAACTGTTTTTT. Translating it yields CASSLNTNEKLFF. Supplemented by reference TRBV11-2 and TRBJ1-4, the full variable domain reads EAGVAQSPRYKIIEKRQSVAFWCNPISGHATLYWYQQILGQGPKLLIQFQNNGVVDDSQLPKDRFSAERLKGVDSTLKIQPAKLEDSAVYLCASSLNTNEKLFFGSGTQLSVL.

V is TRBV4-3 and J is TRBJ1-2, with a weak D call TRBD1 (5 bases). CDR1 is LGHNA, CDR2 YSLEER, per germline. The CDR3 length is 14 residues. V was cut by 0 bases and J by 11 bases, with 16 bases left in between. The CDR3 nucleotides are TGCGCCAGCAGCCAAGAAGGGCAGGGAATTCAGTACACCTTC. It translates to CASSQEGQGIQYTF.

This sequence joins TRBV30 and TRBJ1-5, with TRBD1 as a possible D gene (5 bases). The germline V and J ends were trimmed by 7 bases and 7 bases, with 17 bases remaining between them. The CDR3 is made up of 13 amino acids. Looked up from germline, CDR1 is GTSNPN and CDR2 is SVGIG (reference sequence). The CDR3, as DNA: TGTGCCTTGCAACCGGGGGACCTACAGCCCCAGCATTTT. Translation gives CALQPGDLQPQHF.

The J gene is TRBJ1-1, the V gene TRBV7-3; TRBD1 might be the D (6 bases). The CDR3 totals 13 residues. The germline V gene encodes CDR1 SGHTA and CDR2 FQGTGA. V shed 6 bases and J shed 3 bases, with 11 bases lying between them. The CDR3 bases are TGTGCCAGCAGTTTTAGACAGGACACTGAAGCTTTCTTT. Its translation: CASSFRQDTEAFF.

The genes are TRBV4-1 and TRBJ2-3; D is perhaps TRBD2 (6 bases). In germline, CDR1 is MGHRA, CDR2 YSYEKL. The V and J ends lost 0 bases and 0 bases respectively, with 16 bases between them. The CDR3 contains 18 residues. In DNA form, the CDR3 reads TGCGCCAGCAGCCAAGATGGAAGAGGGAGCGGGAGCACAGATACGCAGTATTTT. Its protein product is CASSQDGRGSGSTDTQYF.

This chain connects TRBV28 to TRBJ2-7, with D maybe TRBD1 (5 bases). Germline CDR1 and CDR2: MDHEN and SYDVKM. The length of the CDR3 is 14 residues. V dropped 2 bases and J dropped 3 bases, with 11 bases sitting between them. The DNA for the CDR3 is TGTGCCAGCAGTTTAACGACAGACCTCTACGAGCAGTACTTC. Translated, it gives CASSLTTDLYEQYF. Drawing the rest from reference TRBV28 and TRBJ2-7, the complete variable domain is DVKVTQSSRYLVKRTGEKVFLECVQDMDHENMFWYRQDPGLGLRLIYFSYDVKMKEKGDIPEGYSVSREKKERFSLILESASTNQTSMYLCASSLTTDLYEQYFGPGTRLTVT.

In its sample, this clone was seen once. This chain connects TRBV6-5 to TRBJ2-7, with 8 bases lining up with TRBD1. The CDR3 runs 14 residues. Germline V gene lookup returns CDR1 MNHEY and CDR2 SVGAGI. V gave up 6 bases and J gave up 0 bases; unmatched junction bases: 4. In nucleotides, the CDR3 is TGTGCCAGCAGCCGGGACAGGAGCTCCTACGAGCAGTACTTC. Its protein is CASSRDRSSYEQYF.

CDR3 bases: TGTGCCAGTAGTATCAGATCCCACAATGAGCAGTTCTTC. Translated: CASSIRSHNEQFF. V usage is TRBV19 and J usage is TRBJ2-1, with unresolved D. Trimming pared 3 bases from V and 5 bases from J, leaving 8 bases between. The germline gives CDR1 LNHDA, CDR2 SQIVND (reference sequence). The CDR3 sequence is 13 residues long.

The V call is TRBV14, the J call TRBJ2-5; possibly TRBD1 for D (5 bases). Trimming left V 1 base short and J 13 bases short, with 16 bases between. CDR3 length equals 13 residues. Germline V gene data show CDR1 as SGHDN and CDR2 as FVKESK. The CDR3 region is CASSQVRGPRTYF. As DNA, the CDR3 is TGTGCCAGCAGCCAAGTAAGGGGCCCCCGCACGTACTTC. The complete variable domain, with remaining parts taken from reference TRBV14 and TRBJ2-5, reads EAGVTQFPSHSVIEKGQTVTLRCDPISGHDNLYWYRRVMGKEIKFLLHFVKESKQDESGMPNNRFLAERTGGTYSTLKVQPAELEDSGVYFCASSQVRGPRTYFGPGTRLLVL.